This T cell receptor (beta chain) appears in the sequencing data of a study of CD8 T cells in Susac syndrome. Regarding the study as a whole: As the study acknowledged, the number of individuals who were part of its TCR sequencing and HLA analysis was relatively small.

CDR1 and CDR2 from the germline V gene are LGHDT and YNNKEL (reference sequence). Trimming removed 3 bases from V and 3 bases from J; junction bases left unmatched: 4. The CDR3 runs 14 residues. Reverse transcription of about 0.45 to 1 ug RNA was performed with random hexamers. One entry per CDR3 protein results from TCRdb running MiXCR on the immunoSEQ multiplex PCR reads. The top ten clones hold 0.1% to 0.15% of a sample with 170,000 or so distinct CDR3 sequences, approximately 95% of them seen once. This clonotype came up once. The antigen is undetermined. This TCR was recovered from a human donor with Susac syndrome. This chain uses TRBV3-1 with TRBJ2-5, with TRBD1 identical over 7 bases. The specimen was CD4+ T cells from PBMCs. CDR3 DNA: TGTGCCAGCAGCCAGTCGGACAGGAAAGAGACCCAGTACTTC. Translating it yields CASSQSDRKETQYF.